A selection of T cell receptor beta chains follows, all from one sample in a study of blood T cells in healthy people across ages. One entry per CDR3 protein results from TCRdb running MiXCR on the 5' RACE reads. Of approximately 1,000,000 distinct CDR3 sequences listed, more than 35% are singletons. Sequencing used blood. These receptors were collected from a woman in her fifties or sixties in good health. Both conserved end residues are part of each CDR3. D genes are given only for firm matches. Expanded clones get a size class; other rows say once, few or many, or leave the size out.

V	size	J	D	DNA	CDR3
TRBV15	few	TRBJ2-7	.	TGTGCCACCAGCAGAGATATGGGGCAGGGGGAGCAGTACTTC	CATSRDMGQGEQYF
TRBV6-6	.	TRBJ2-3	.	TGTGCCAGCAGCCACGCGGGGGCTAACAGGGCAGATACGCAGTATTTT	CASSHAGANRADTQYF
TRBV24-1	few	TRBJ2-5	.	TGTGCCACCAGTGAACTTGGACGGCTGCCCCAGTACTTC	CATSELGRLPQYF
TRBV5-1	.	TRBJ2-3	.	TGCGCCAGCAGCGCCGGGACTTTGGGCACAGATACGCAGTATTTT	CASSAGTLGTDTQYF
TRBV28	few	TRBJ2-5	.	TGTGCCAGCAGTCCCCGCCCCAGGGAGATCTTAGCGACCCAGTACTTC	CASSPRPREILATQYF
TRBV28	.	TRBJ2-3	.	TGTGCCAGCGCAGGGAACACAGATACGCAGTATTTT	CASAGNTDTQYF
TRBV5-1	.	TRBJ2-7	TRBD1	TGCGCCAGCAGCTTTCAGGGGGCGGTCAACGAGCAGTACTTC	CASSFQGAVNEQYF
TRBV5-1	few	TRBJ2-1	TRBD2	TGTGCCAGCAGCCTGACTAGCGTGAACAATGAGCAGTTCTTC	CASSLTSVNNEQFF
TRBV9	.	TRBJ2-3	.	TGTGCCAGCAGCGTAGCTGGGGCGGGACCTCACACAGATACGCAGTATTTT	CASSVAGAGPHTDTQYF
TRBV27	.	TRBJ1-6	.	TGTGCCAGCAGTCTCCTAGGACAAGCACGTCATTCACCCCTCCACTTT	CASSLLGQARHSPLHF
TRBV12-3/TRBV12-4	.	TRBJ2-7	TRBD2	TGTGCCAGCAGACACCTTAGCGGGGGGCGGGAGCAGTACTTC	CASRHLSGGREQYF
TRBV7-9	.	TRBJ2-7	.	TGTGCCAGCAGCTCAGGGACCGCGAGCGAGCAGTACTTC	CASSSGTASEQYF
TRBV4-1	.	TRBJ2-3	TRBD2	TGCGCCAGCAGCCAAGCTTTCCGGGGGAGGGCCGAGTCAGATACGCAGTATTTT	CASSQAFRGRAESDTQYF
TRBV27	.	TRBJ2-7	.	TGTGCCACTGCGGGGACACAGCCCTACGAGCAGTACTTC	CATAGTQPYEQYF
TRBV3-1	few	TRBJ2-5	.	TGTGCCAGCAGCCAAAAAAGAGAGACCCAGTACTTC	CASSQKRETQYF
TRBV3-1	.	TRBJ2-5	.	TGTGCCAGCAGCCAAGATCTGCTACGTGAGCAGTACTTC	CASSQDLLREQYF
TRBV5-1	once	TRBJ2-5	.	TGCGCCAGCAGCTTTCTACAGACACAAGAGACCCAGTACTTC	CASSFLQTQETQYF
TRBV6-2/TRBV6-3	few	TRBJ2-1	.	TGTGCCAGCAGTTTAGGGGACCCCTCCTACAATGAGCAGTTCTTC	CASSLGDPSYNEQFF
TRBV6-5	.	TRBJ2-1	.	TGTGCCAGCAGTCCCCGGGCCGTCTACAATGAGCAGTTCTTC	CASSPRAVYNEQFF
TRBV12-1	.	TRBJ2-7	.	TGTGCCAGCAGCTCACCTGGACTAGCGGGAGGCCGCGAATACGAGCAGTACTTC	CASSSPGLAGGREYEQYF
TRBV12-3/TRBV12-4	.	TRBJ2-1	.	TGTGCCAGCAGTTACCAGATCGATGAGCAGTTCTTC	CASSYQIDEQFF
TRBV15	once	TRBJ2-1	.	TGTGCCACCAGCAGAGGACTAGAGGAGCACAATGAGCAGTTCTTC	CATSRGLEEHNEQFF
TRBV6-1	few	TRBJ2-7	TRBD2	TGTGCCAGCAGTGGGAAACTAGCGGGAGGGCTGGTCGGCTCCTACGAGCAGTACTTC	CASSGKLAGGLVGSYEQYF
TRBV28	few	TRBJ2-4	TRBD1	TGTGCCAGCAGCGATACAGGGGGGCGGAACATTCAGTACTTC	CASSDTGGRNIQYF
TRBV9	.	TRBJ2-7	TRBD2	TGTGCCTGCAGCGTAGGCGGGAGTGGGTACGAGCAGTACTTC	CACSVGGSGYEQYF
TRBV6-5	.	TRBJ2-7	TRBD2	TGTGCCAGCAGTTACGAACGTGCTAGCGGCTTGTACGAGCAGTACTTC	CASSYERASGLYEQYF
TRBV10-3	.	TRBJ1-1	.	TGTGCCATCAGTGCCCTGGACAGTGAGAACACTGAAGCTTTCTTT	CAISALDSENTEAFF
TRBV10-3	.	TRBJ2-3	TRBD2	TGTGCCATCAGCGAACTAGCGGGAGGGGGGGATACGCAGTATTTT	CAISELAGGGDTQYF
TRBV12-5	.	TRBJ1-2	.	TGTGCTAGTGGCAGGACCGGCTATGGCTACACCTTC	CASGRTGYGYTF
TRBV6-1	.	TRBJ2-7	.	TGTGCCAGCAAAATCCTACTAGCCGGGAACTACGAGCAGTACTTC	CASKILLAGNYEQYF
TRBV28	once	TRBJ2-7	TRBD1	TGTGCCAGCAGCAGACAGGGGTACCCCCCCGGCGAGCAGTACTTC	CASSRQGYPPGEQYF
TRBV12-3/TRBV12-4	few	TRBJ1-5	.	TGTGCCAGCAGTTCCCCCAGTCAGCCCCAGCATTTT	CASSSPSQPQHF
TRBV7-6	.	TRBJ1-2	.	TGTGCCAGCAGCCGCACCGGAACACGGAATGGCTACACCTTC	CASSRTGTRNGYTF